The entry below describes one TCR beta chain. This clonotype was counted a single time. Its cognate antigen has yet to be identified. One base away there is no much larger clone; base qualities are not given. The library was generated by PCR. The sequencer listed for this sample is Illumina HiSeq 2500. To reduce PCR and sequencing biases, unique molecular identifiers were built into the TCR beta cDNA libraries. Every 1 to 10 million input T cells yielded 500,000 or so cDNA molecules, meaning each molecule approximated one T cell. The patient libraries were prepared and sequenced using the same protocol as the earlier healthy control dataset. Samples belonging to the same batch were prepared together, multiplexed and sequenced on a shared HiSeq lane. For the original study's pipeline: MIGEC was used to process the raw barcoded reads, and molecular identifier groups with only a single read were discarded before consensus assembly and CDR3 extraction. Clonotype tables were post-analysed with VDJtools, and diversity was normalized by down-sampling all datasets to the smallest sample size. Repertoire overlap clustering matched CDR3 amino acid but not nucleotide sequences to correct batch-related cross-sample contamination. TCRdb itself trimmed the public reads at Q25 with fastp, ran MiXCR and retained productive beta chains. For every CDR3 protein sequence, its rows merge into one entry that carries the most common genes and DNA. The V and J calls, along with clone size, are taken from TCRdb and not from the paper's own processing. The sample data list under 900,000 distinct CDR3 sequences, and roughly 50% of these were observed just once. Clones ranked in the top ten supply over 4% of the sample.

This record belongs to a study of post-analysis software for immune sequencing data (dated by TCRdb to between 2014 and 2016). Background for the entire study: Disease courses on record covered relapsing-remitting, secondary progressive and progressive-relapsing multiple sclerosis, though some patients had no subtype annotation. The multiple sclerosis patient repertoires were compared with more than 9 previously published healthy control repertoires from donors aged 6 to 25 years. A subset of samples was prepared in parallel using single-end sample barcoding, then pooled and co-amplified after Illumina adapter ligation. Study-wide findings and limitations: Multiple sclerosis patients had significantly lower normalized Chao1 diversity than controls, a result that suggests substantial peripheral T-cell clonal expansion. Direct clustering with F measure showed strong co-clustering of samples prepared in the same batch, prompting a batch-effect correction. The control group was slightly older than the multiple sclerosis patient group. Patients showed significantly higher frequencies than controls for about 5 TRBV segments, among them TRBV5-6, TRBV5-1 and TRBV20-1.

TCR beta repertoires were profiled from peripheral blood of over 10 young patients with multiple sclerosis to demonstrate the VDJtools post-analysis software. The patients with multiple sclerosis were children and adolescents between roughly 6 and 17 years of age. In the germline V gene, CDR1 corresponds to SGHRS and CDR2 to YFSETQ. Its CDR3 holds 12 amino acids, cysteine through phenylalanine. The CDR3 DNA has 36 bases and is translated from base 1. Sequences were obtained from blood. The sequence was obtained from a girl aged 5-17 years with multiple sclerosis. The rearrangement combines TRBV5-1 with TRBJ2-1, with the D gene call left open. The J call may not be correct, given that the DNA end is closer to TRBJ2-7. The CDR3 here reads CASSFSYNEQYF. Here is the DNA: TGCGCCAGCAGCTTTTCCTACAATGAGCAGTACTTC.